This entry is about one TCR beta chain. Noted time point: pretreatment peripheral blood. This record comes from a study of PD-L1 blockade in urothelial cancer. Clones were read by immunoSEQ multiplex PCR, and TCRdb kept only the in-frame ones, dropping some. This sample carries tens of thousands of clones, about 76% of them seen once, and the ten largest clones take about 2.9%. This CDR3 is 14 amino acids long. V lost 0 bases and J 9 bases, leaving 13 bases between the germline ends. CDR1 and CDR2 from the germline V gene are SGDLS and YYNGEE. The specimen was PBMCs, collected around atezolizumab (anti-PD-L1) treatment. The chain joins TRBV9 to TRBJ2-1, with D possibly matching TRBD1 (6 bases). The TCR was taken from a man in his 70s with urothelial cancer. CDR3 DNA: TGTGCCAGCAGCGTAGTAATGGACAGTGGTGAGCAGTTCTTC. It specifies CASSVVMDSGEQFF.